The 26 T cell receptor beta chains listed next were all sequenced from one sample in a study of circulating and synovial CD4+ cells in juvenile arthritis. Measured with immunoSEQ multiplex PCR; TCRdb has only the in-frame clones, and not every one. The table shows about 39,000 clones, with approximately 94% occurring only once. The source material was CD4+ T cells from blood. Every receptor here comes from a human donor with juvenile idiopathic arthritis.

The chain carries TRBV14 and TRBJ2-1; TRBD1 matches at 8 bases. The CDR3 has 13 residues. Per the germline V gene, CDR1 is SGHDN and CDR2 is FVKESK. J gave up 12 bases and V 2 bases, and 6 bases lay outside the gene matches. The CDR3, as DNA: TGTGCCAGCAGCCAACCGAGACAGGGGCCGCAGTTCTTC. This sequence encodes CASSQPRQGPQFF.

J is TRBJ2-1 and V is TRBV10-3, with D possibly matching TRBD1 (6 bases). Looked up from germline, CDR1 is ENHRY and CDR2 is SYGVKD. The V end lost 8 bases, the J end lost 5 bases, and 19 bases lay between the germline ends. The CDR3 totals 15 residues. Here the CDR3 reads CAIAGFGRGNNEQFF. CDR3 sequence (DNA): TGTGCCATCGCCGGGTTCGGCAGGGGAAACAATGAGCAGTTCTTC.

The rearrangement uses TRBV18 and TRBJ2-5; D possibly corresponds to TRBD1 (6 bases). Germline loops: CDR1 KGHSH, CDR2 LQKENI. The CDR3 runs to 15 residues. Trimming removed 2 bases from V and 0 bases from J, with 10 bases in between. The CDR3 sequence is CASSPRGGNQETQYF. In DNA form, the CDR3 reads TGTGCCAGCTCACCAAGAGGGGGAAACCAAGAGACCCAGTACTTC.

CDR3 region: CASSLGRAEAFF. DNA of the CDR3: TGTGCCAGCAGCTTGGGGAGGGCTGAAGCTTTCTTT. V and J are TRBV5-6 and TRBJ1-1; D ambiguous. The V end was cut by 0 bases, the J end by 6 bases, with 6 bases between. This CDR3 is 12 amino acids long. Germline CDR1 SGHDT, CDR2 YYEEEE.

Points on this clone: In the same sample, other DNA sequences code for this CDR3. The chain combines TRBV7-3 with TRBJ1-6; D might be TRBD1 (5 bases). The CDR3 has 14 residues. V was cut by 4 bases and J by 13 bases, with 17 bases left in between. The germline V gene has CDR1 SGHTA and CDR2 FQGTGA. The CDR3 DNA reads TGTGCCAGCAGCTCTGGAGGGGACGGTTCCCCCCTCCACTTT. It codes for CASSSGGDGSPLHF.

The genes are TRBV7-2 and TRBJ2-2, with 8 bases lining up with TRBD1. Germline V lookup: CDR1 SGHTA, CDR2 FQGNSA. J gave up 4 bases and V 5 bases, and 9 bases lay outside the gene matches. This CDR3 has 16 residues. This chain's CDR3 is CASSLDRGASTGELFF. DNA for the CDR3: TGTGCCAGCAGCCTAGACAGGGGCGCGAGCACCGGGGAGCTGTTTTTT.

The J gene is TRBJ2-1, the V gene TRBV7-9; TRBD2 aligns across 12 bases. V dropped 6 bases and J dropped 8; count of bases not matched to a gene: 2. The CDR3 length is 13 residues. From germline, CDR1 is SEHNR and CDR2 FQNEAQ (reference sequence). The CDR3 nucleotides are TGTGCCAGCAGTGGACTAGCGGGGCATGAGCAGTTCTTC. Amino acid sequence: CASSGLAGHEQFF.

The DNA of the CDR3 is TGCGCCAGCAGCCAAGTAGGGGATCCCACAGATACGCAGTATTTT. Amino acid sequence: CASSQVGDPTDTQYF. This rearrangement joins TRBV4-3 to TRBJ2-3; possible D gene TRBD1, 5 bases. The ends were cut back, 1 base at V and 2 bases at J, with 10 bases in the middle. The CDR3 consists of 15 residues. Germline V gene lookup returns CDR1 LGHNA and CDR2 YSLEER.

The rearrangement joins TRBV13 to TRBJ2-6; TRBD1 aligns across 8 bases. From germline, CDR1 is PRHDT and CDR2 FYEKMQ (reference sequence). With 5 bases clipped from V and 0 bases from J, the junction kept 9 bases outside the gene matches. The CDR3 covers 18 residues. CDR3 nucleotide sequence: TGTGCCAGCAGCCAAGTCGGGACAGGTAACTCTGGGGCCAACGTCCTGACTTTC. It specifies CASSQVGTGNSGANVLTF.

The chain links TRBV10-3 to TRBJ1-1; weak D call: TRBD1 (5 bases). The CDR3 sequence is 15 residues long. CDR1 and CDR2 (germline): ENHRY, SYGVKD. V lost 4 bases and J 1 base, leaving 13 bases between the germline ends. CDR3 sequence reads: CAISVSDRANTEAFF. CDR3 sequence (DNA): TGTGCCATCAGTGTTTCTGACAGAGCGAACACTGAAGCTTTCTTT.

The chain has TRBV19 and TRBJ2-3; D may be TRBD1 (5 bases). The length of the CDR3 is 14 residues. CDR1 and CDR2 (germline): LNHDA, SQIVND (reference sequence). The V and J ends lost 9 bases and 5 bases respectively, with 18 bases between them. DNA of the CDR3: TGTGCCAGCGGTAATGGGGCAGGGTTAGATACGCAGTATTTT. Its translation is CASGNGAGLDTQYF.

This clone was seen a single time. The chain couples TRBV7-2 to TRBJ1-2, with 7 bases aligning to TRBD1. Trimming took 3 bases from V and 7 from J; bases not matched to a gene: 5. CDR1 is SGHTA and CDR2 is FQGNSA in the germline V gene. This CDR3 is built from 13 residues. CDR3 sequence reads: CASSFRGHSGYTF. DNA of the CDR3: TGTGCCAGCAGCTTTAGGGGGCACAGTGGCTACACCTTC.

This rearrangement joins TRBV6-1 to TRBJ2-7; the match to TRBD1 covers 8 bases. Germline V gene lookup returns CDR1 MNHNS and CDR2 SASEGT. This CDR3 is 16 amino acids long. V gave up 4 bases and J gave up 3 bases; unmatched junction bases: 11. The CDR3 DNA reads TGTGCCAGCAGTGGCAACTTCGGACAGGGAAACTACGAGCAGTACTTC. Translation: CASSGNFGQGNYEQYF.

In this sample, this clone turned up once. The chain combines TRBV10-3 with TRBJ2-7, with 10 nucleotides matching TRBD2. V was clipped by 2 bases and J by 4 bases; unmatched bases: 8. CDR3 size: 16 residues. CDR1 and CDR2 from the germline V gene are ENHRY and SYGVKD. The CDR3 nucleotides read TGTGCCATCAGTGAGCTGTATAATAGCGGGGGGTACGAGCAGTACTTC. Translated, it gives CAISELYNSGGYEQYF.

V is TRBV4-3 and J is TRBJ1-1; D may be TRBD1 (6 bases). The CDR3 is 14 residues long. Looked up from germline, CDR1 is LGHNA and CDR2 is YSLEER. Trimming removed 0 bases at V and 7 bases at J, with 12 bases between. CDR3 sequence reads: CASSQEGGQFEAFF. For the CDR3, the DNA is TGCGCCAGCAGCCAAGAAGGCGGACAGTTTGAAGCTTTCTTT.

This clone was recorded only once. This CDR3 is CASRPGLAGESDTQYF. In DNA, the CDR3 is TGTGCCAGCAGACCCGGACTAGCGGGGGAGTCAGATACGCAGTATTTT. The gene calls are TRBV21-1 and TRBJ2-3; the table's TRBD2 call for D was not verified on the DNA. TRBV21-1 is flagged as a pseudogene. This CDR3 is built from 16 residues.

The chain combines TRBV4-2 with TRBJ2-2, with a possible D match to TRBD1 (5 bases). The CDR3 sequence is 13 residues long. V shed 6 bases and J shed 7 bases, with 12 bases lying between them. Germline CDR1 LGHNA, CDR2 YNFKEQ. The DNA for the CDR3 is TGTGCCAGCAGAAAGGGGCCTGGCGGGGAGCTGTTTTTT. Amino acid sequence: CASRKGPGGELFF.

The chain couples TRBV30 to TRBJ1-2; D remains unclear. CDR1 and CDR2 (germline): GTSNPN, SVGIG (reference sequence). There are 16 residues in the CDR3. V dropped 0 bases and J dropped 4 bases, with 18 bases sitting between them. The CDR3 DNA follows: TGTGCCTGGAGTGTAGAGCGGCGGCGGAAACTCTATGGCTACACCTTC. Translating it yields CAWSVERRRKLYGYTF.

The CDR3 DNA is TGTGCCAGCAAAGAGCTGGGACAGGGTTCCTACAATGAGCAGTTCTTC. Protein: CASKELGQGSYNEQFF. The chain is built from TRBV2 and TRBJ2-1; 9 bases are a match to TRBD1. V was clipped by 7 bases and J by 1 base; unmatched bases: 8. Germline V gene data show CDR1 as SNHLY and CDR2 as FYNNEI. The CDR3 consists of 16 residues.

The V and J genes are TRBV4-3 and TRBJ1-2, with D possibly being TRBD1 (6 bases). Germline CDR1 LGHNA, CDR2 YSLEER. V was cut by 0 bases and J by 2 bases, with 16 bases left in between. This CDR3 has 17 residues. The CDR3 bases are TGCGCCAGCAGCCAAGAGGTGTTGACAGGCTCCAACTATGGCTACACCTTC. Protein sequence: CASSQEVLTGSNYGYTF.

The rearrangement joins TRBV9 to TRBJ1-4, with D possibly TRBD1 on 5 matching bases. The CDR3 sequence is 16 residues long. V lost 0 bases and J lost 3, with 12 bases in between. Germline CDR1 SGDLS, CDR2 YYNGEE. The CDR3 coding sequence is TGTGCCAGCAGCGTAGGTCAGGGAATGCCTAATGAAAAACTGTTTTTT. Amino acid sequence: CASSVGQGMPNEKLFF.

This clone has just a few counts. The CDR3, as DNA: TGTGCCAGTAGTGCACAGGGGTCGAAAGGTCCTGGCTACACCTTC. This sequence encodes CASSAQGSKGPGYTF. This rearrangement joins TRBV19 to TRBJ1-2, with 7 bases lining up with TRBD1. The CDR3 is 15 residues long. CDR1 LNHDA and CDR2 SQIVND come from the germline V gene (reference sequence). V lost 5 bases and J lost 7; bases outside the gene matches: 13.

The chain recombines TRBV6-5 with TRBJ2-5, with 9 bases that match TRBD1. The V gene's germline CDR1 is MNHEY and CDR2 SVGAGI. The length of the CDR3 is 14 residues. V was pared by 6 bases and J by 5 bases, with 7 bases of the junction left unmatched. CDR3 protein: CASSQGQGRETQYF. Here the CDR3 DNA reads TGTGCCAGCAGCCAGGGACAGGGTCGGGAGACCCAGTACTTC.

The V and J genes are TRBV29-1 and TRBJ2-1; 7 bases are a match to TRBD1. Germline trimming cut 2 bases from V and 0 bases from J; bases unmatched to any gene: 1. The CDR3 runs to 14 residues. CDR1 and CDR2 from the germline V gene are SQVTM and ANQGSEA. CDR3: CSVERGPSYNEQFF. The CDR3 region has the DNA TGCAGCGTTGAAAGGGGGCCCTCCTACAATGAGCAGTTCTTC.

The chain uses TRBV19 and TRBJ2-3, with D tentatively TRBD2 (5 bases). With 0 bases removed from V and 4 bases from J, the gap between germline ends came to 11 bases. The CDR3 is made up of 15 amino acids. In germline, CDR1 is LNHDA, CDR2 SQIVND (reference sequence). CDR3 DNA: TGTGCCAGTAGTATAGAGCCGGGGATCTCAGATACGCAGTATTTT. As protein: CASSIEPGISDTQYF.

In regard to this clone: The junction departs from the called germline gene at one end, perhaps through a read error. This same CDR3 is encoded by further DNA sequences in the sample. The V gene is TRBV15, the J gene TRBJ1-6; unclear D gene. Per the germline V gene, CDR1 is LNHNV and CDR2 is YYDKDF (reference sequence). The CDR3 covers 16 residues. The CDR3 here is CATSRDDLEVHSPLHF. In DNA, the CDR3 is TGTGCCACCAGCAGAGACGACTTGGAAGTACATTCCCCCCTCCACTTT. Supplemented by reference TRBV15 and TRBJ1-6, the full variable domain reads DAMVIQNPRYQVTQFGKPVTLSCSQTLNHNVMYWYQQKSSQAPKLLFHYYDKDFNNEADTPDNFQSRRPNTSFCFLDIRSPGLGDTAMYLCATSRDDLEVHSPLHFGNGTRLTVT.